This T cell receptor beta chain came from a study of blood T cell repertoires in COVID-19. Per the original methods: Estimates of nucleated cell counts were drawn from the amplification of reference gene primers. Assay used: immunoSEQ multiplex PCR; TCRdb lists only in-frame clones, some missing. Clonal size and the V and J genes are those of that table, whereas D and trimming came from the DNA. Here the sample spans 150,000 to 200,000 clones, roughly 80% being singletons. In germline, CDR1 is SGHRS, CDR2 YFSETQ. Trimming removed 3 bases from V and 7 bases from J; junction bases left unmatched: 10. The CDR3 sequence is 15 residues long.

The sample consisted of PBMCs or T cells enriched from blood (not recorded which). The TCR was taken from a man aged 50 to 60 who had recovered from COVID-19. The chain is built from TRBV5-1 and TRBJ1-2, with 9 bases identical to TRBD1. For the CDR3, the DNA is TGCGCCAGCAGCTCAACCGGGACAGGGAACGGTGGCTACACCTTC. Encoded protein: CASSSTGTGNGGYTF. The variable domain in full, with the rest retrieved from reference TRBV5-1 and TRBJ1-2, is KAGVTQTPRYLIKTRGQQVTLSCSPISGHRSVSWYQQTPGQGLQFLFEYFSETQRNKGNFPGRFSGRQFSNSRSEMNVSTLELGDSALYLCASSSTGTGNGGYTFGSGTRLTVV.